The 10 T cell receptor beta chains listed next were all sequenced from one sample in a study of T cell responses to AZD1222 COVID-19 vaccine. The data were produced by immunoSEQ multiplex PCR, yet TCRdb's version contains in-frame clones alone and is incomplete. The repertoire includes around 150,000 clones, roughly 90% of them detected once, and about 4.8% sits in the top ten. The sample in question was peripheral blood, obtained on day 0 of AZD1222 vaccination. The receptors were gathered from an adult in good health.

This chain joins TRBV3-1 (or the pseudogene TRBV3-2) and TRBJ1-6; D remains unclear. The CDR3 spans 14 residues. Germline CDR1 and CDR2: LGHDT and YNNKEL (reference sequence). Trimming took 4 bases from V and 7 from J, leaving 11 bases between them. The CDR3 sequence: CASSPFVGNSPLHF. In DNA, the CDR3 is TGTGCCAGCAGCCCTTTTGTCGGGAATTCACCCCTCCACTTT.

This clone was seen just once. In DNA form, the CDR3 reads TGTGCCAGCAGTTTCACAGGGGAGAGTGCTTTCTTT. This encodes CASSFTGESAFF. This chain joins TRBV6-5 and TRBJ1-1; 7 nucleotides agree with TRBD1. CDR1 is MNHEY, CDR2 SVGAGI, per germline. This CDR3 has 12 residues. V dropped 4 bases and J dropped 11; count of bases not matched to a gene: 7.

The CDR3 sequence: CASRILGINEQFF. CDR3 sequence (DNA): TGTGCCAGCAGGATTCTAGGCATTAATGAGCAGTTCTTC. V usage is TRBV12-3 or TRBV12-4 and J usage is TRBJ2-1; unclear D gene. V was trimmed by 6 bases and J by 7 bases, leaving 13 bases between them. The CDR3 length is 13 residues.

The chain carries TRBV5-1 and TRBJ2-5; D gene uncertain. V shed 2 bases and J shed 4 bases, with 12 bases lying between them. The CDR3 loop spans 14 amino acids. CDR1 and CDR2 from the germline V gene are SGHRS and YFSETQ. CDR3 amino acids: CASSFGRTSETQYF. The DNA of the CDR3 is TGCGCCAGCAGCTTCGGCAGGACGTCAGAGACCCAGTACTTC.

This clone turned up a few times. V gene TRBV7-8 combines with J gene TRBJ2-3; D is tentatively TRBD1 or TRBD2 (5 bases each). V lost 1 base and J 8 bases, leaving 16 bases between the germline ends. Germline V lookup: CDR1 SGHVS, CDR2 FQNEAQ. This CDR3 contains 15 residues. The CDR3 region is CASSLDTGPRGTQYF. The CDR3 bases are TGTGCCAGCAGCTTAGATACAGGTCCGAGGGGTACGCAGTATTTT.

This clone appeared a single time. V is TRBV2 and J is TRBJ1-3, with D unresolved. This CDR3 has 15 residues. Trimming removed 2 bases from V and 2 bases from J, with 10 bases in between. In germline, CDR1 is SNHLY, CDR2 FYNNEI. Here the CDR3 DNA reads TGTGCCAGCAGTGAAAGTCAGGTGGCTGGAAACACCATATATTTT. This gives the protein CASSESQVAGNTIYF. Supplemented by reference TRBV2 and TRBJ1-3, the full variable domain reads EPEVTQTPSHQVTQMGQEVILRCVPISNHLYFYWYRQILGQKVEFLVSFYNNEISEKSEIFDDQFSVERPDGSNFTLKIRSTKLEDSAMYFCASSESQVAGNTIYFGEGSWLTVV.

The rearrangement joins TRBV28 to TRBJ2-7, with 12 positions matching TRBD1. There are 15 residues in the CDR3. V was pared by 5 bases and J by 4 bases, with 6 bases of the junction left unmatched. Looked up from germline, CDR1 is MDHEN and CDR2 is SYDVKM. CDR3: CASSAGQGAPYEQYF. CDR3 sequence (DNA): TGTGCCAGCAGTGCGGGACAGGGGGCCCCATACGAGCAGTACTTC.

This rearrangement joins TRBV2 to TRBJ2-7; D gene uncertain. The length of the CDR3 is 12 residues. The V end lost 3 bases, the J end lost 1 base, and 4 bases lay between the germline ends. Germline loops: CDR1 SNHLY, CDR2 FYNNEI. The CDR3 region has the DNA TGTGCCAGCAGTGACCAATCCTACGAGCAGTACTTC. This codes for CASSDQSYEQYF.

The V call is TRBV5-1, the J call TRBJ1-3; possibly TRBD1 for D (6 bases). Germline V gene lookup returns CDR1 SGHRS and CDR2 YFSETQ. The CDR3 extends over 18 amino acids. V was trimmed by 4 bases and J by 1 base, leaving 21 bases between them. The CDR3 here is CASSQTPDRQASGNTIYF. CDR3 bases: TGCGCCAGCAGCCAGACACCGGACAGACAGGCTTCTGGAAACACCATATATTTT.

CDR3 DNA sequence: TGTGCCAGCAGCTTGGTTGACAGCAATCAGCCCCAGCATTTT. Translation gives CASSLVDSNQPQHF. The J gene is TRBJ1-5, the V gene TRBV7-8; no definite D call. Trimming shortened V by 3 bases and J by 1 base, and 7 bases separated the two germline ends. The CDR3 consists of 14 residues. CDR1 SGHVS and CDR2 FQNEAQ come from the germline V gene.